The following is a T cell receptor beta chain sequence with its context. These data come from a study of blood T cell repertoires in COVID-19. Across the whole study: There were acute and convalescent COVID-19 samples, and they came from the United States, Italy and Spain. T cells, B-cell-depleted T cells, or PBMCs supplied cDNA or gDNA.

Per the original data handling: Reference gene primer amplification yielded estimated nucleated cell counts. The data were produced by immunoSEQ multiplex PCR, yet TCRdb's version contains in-frame clones alone and is incomplete. V and J calls and clone size are copied from that table; D and trimming were computed from the DNA. The table records 200,000 to 250,000 clones, roughly 81% of them present only once. The CDR3 has 14 amino acids. The V segment lost 2 bases and the J segment 7 bases; nucleotides outside the gene matches: 7. Germline CDR1 is SGDLS and CDR2 is YYNGEE. The V and J genes are TRBV9 and TRBJ2-7, with TRBD2 matching over 9 bases. Input material: peripheral blood. This TCR was sampled from a man aged 50 or older who had recovered from COVID-19. The CDR3 nucleotides read TGTGCCAGCAGCGTGGGGACTAGCCGTTATGAGCAGTACTTC. Its translation is CASSVGTSRYEQYF.